The 20 T cell receptor beta chains given below trace back to one sample, sequenced in a study of control samples from healthy donors and cancer patients (dated by TCRdb to the early 2020s). Library creation used the immunoSEQ multiplex PCR assay. The source is immuneACCESS, and TCRdb retained only in-frame sequences with V and J called. Part of the clones is not carried over; for the studies checked, unresolved V genes explain less than half of this, and the remainder is unexplained. This sample gives 120,000 or so clones in total; 80% to 95% of them show up just once. The leading ten clones occupy more than 2% of the sample. The sample was blood. The receptors stem from a young man in good health.

CDR3 sequence reads: CASSSYFSRGGHNEQFF. The CDR3 DNA reads TGTGCCAGCAGTTCGTACTTCTCACGGGGGGGACACAATGAGCAGTTCTTC. The rearrangement links TRBV27 to TRBJ2-1; 8 bases map to TRBD2. Germline V gives CDR1 MNHEY, CDR2 SMNVEV (reference sequence). V dropped 4 bases and J dropped 5; count of bases not matched to a gene: 13. The CDR3 is 17 amino acids.

The CDR3 coding sequence is TGTGCCATCAGTGATGGGGGCAGCTCCTACAATGAGCAGTTCTTC. Its translation is CAISDGGSSYNEQFF. The gene calls are TRBV10-3 and TRBJ2-1, with D possibly matching TRBD1 (6 bases). Germline V lookup: CDR1 ENHRY, CDR2 SYGVKD. The CDR3 runs 15 residues. V was clipped by 3 bases and J by 0 bases, with 9 bases between them.

The genes are TRBV2 and TRBJ2-7; TRBD1 matches 10 bases. The CDR3 is made up of 14 amino acids. The V and J ends lost 5 bases and 6 bases, in that order; junction bases with no gene match: 7. Germline CDR1 SNHLY, CDR2 FYNNEI. CDR3 residues: CASSTGQGSGEQYF. Here the CDR3 DNA reads TGTGCCAGCAGTACGGGACAGGGGAGTGGCGAGCAGTACTTC.

In this sample, this clone turned up a few times. The chain carries TRBV2 and TRBJ2-7; D gene ambiguous. CDR3 length: 14 amino acids. V dropped 7 bases and J dropped 6 bases, with 19 bases sitting between them. In germline, CDR1 is SNHLY, CDR2 FYNNEI. CDR3 sequence: CASTPSPEAREQYF. In nucleotides, the CDR3 is TGTGCCAGCACCCCCTCCCCCGAGGCTCGCGAGCAGTACTTC.

V usage is TRBV6-2 or TRBV6-3 and J usage is TRBJ2-7; D call uncertain. The ends were cut back, 5 bases at V and 4 bases at J, with 9 bases in the middle. The CDR3 totals 12 residues. CDR1 MNHEY and CDR2 SVGEGT come from the germline V gene. The CDR3 region is CASSGSGYEQYV. The CDR3 nucleotides read TGTGCCAGCAGTGGATCTGGGTACGAGCAGTACGTC.

The genes are TRBV3-1 (or the pseudogene TRBV3-2) and TRBJ1-4; D unresolved. CDR3 size: 16 residues. The germline V gene has CDR1 LGHDT and CDR2 YNNKEL (reference sequence). The ends were cut back, 0 bases at V and 4 bases at J, with 12 bases in the middle. The CDR3 here is CASSQEIFGDNEKLFF. In nucleotides, the CDR3 is TGTGCCAGCAGCCAAGAAATTTTTGGGGATAATGAAAAACTGTTTTTT.

The J gene is TRBJ2-2, the V gene TRBV25-1; D possibly uses TRBD1 or TRBD2 (5 bases each). V was pared by 2 bases and J by 1 base, with 11 bases between. The CDR3 consists of 16 residues. CDR1 is MGHDK and CDR2 is SYGVNS in the germline V gene. CDR3: CASSETGPGNTGELFF. The CDR3 DNA reads as TGTGCCAGCAGTGAAACGGGACCAGGGAACACCGGGGAGCTGTTTTTT.

V gene TRBV5-1 combines with J gene TRBJ1-1, with unresolved D. Trimming took off 7 bases at V and 2 bases at J, with 18 bases between the two ends. The germline CDR1 and CDR2 sequences are SGHRS and YFSETQ. The CDR3 is 15 amino acids. Here the CDR3 reads CASSRGSQPNTEAFF. The CDR3 region has the DNA TGCGCCAGCTCACGAGGTAGCCAGCCCAACACTGAAGCTTTCTTT.

This clone was detected once. The CDR3 DNA is TGTGCCAGCAGCGCGACTAGCGGGTCGTACAATGAGCAGTTCTTC. Translation gives CASSATSGSYNEQFF. The chain recombines TRBV6-2 or TRBV6-3 with TRBJ2-1, with 10 bases that match TRBD2. The junction had 6 bases not matched to a gene; V was cut back by 6 bases and J by 4 bases. CDR1 and CDR2 (germline): MNHEY, SVGEGT. The CDR3 totals 15 residues.

This chain links TRBV5-6 with TRBJ2-3, with 8 positions matching TRBD1. With 2 bases clipped from V and 2 bases from J, the junction kept 4 bases outside the gene matches. CDR3 size: 15 residues. The V gene's germline CDR1 is SGHDT and CDR2 YYEEEE. CDR3 protein: CASSFYRGITDTQYF. Here the CDR3 DNA reads TGTGCCAGCAGCTTTTACAGGGGGATCACAGATACGCAGTATTTT. The variable domain in full, completed from reference TRBV5-6 and TRBJ2-3, reads DAGVTQSPTHLIKTRGQQVTLRCSPKSGHDTVSWYQQALGQGPQFIFQYYEEEERQRGNFPDRFSGHQFPNYSSELNVNALLLGDSALYLCASSFYRGITDTQYFGPGTRLTVL.

V is TRBV2 and J is TRBJ2-5; TRBD1 matches at 7 bases. V lost 6 bases, J lost 1 base, and 2 bases stayed unmatched. This CDR3 comprises 13 residues. Germline V CDR1 and CDR2: SNHLY, FYNNEI. The CDR3 DNA is TGTGCCAGCAGACGGGACAGCCAAGAGACCCAGTACTTC. The encoded protein is CASRRDSQETQYF.

This chain's CDR3 is CASSEESYGEQYV. CDR3 DNA sequence: TGTGCCAGCAGTGAGGAATCGTATGGCGAGCAGTACGTC. The rearrangement links TRBV2 to TRBJ2-7; D call uncertain. The CDR3 is made up of 13 amino acids. The V end was cut by 3 bases, the J end by 6 bases, with 12 bases between. The germline V gene has CDR1 SNHLY and CDR2 FYNNEI.

This clone came up once. V usage is TRBV13 and J usage is TRBJ2-1; D gene ambiguous. The germline gives CDR1 PRHDT, CDR2 FYEKMQ (reference sequence). Trimming left V 4 bases short and J 6 bases short, with 19 bases between. The CDR3 length is 16 residues. The CDR3 coding sequence is TGTGCCAGCAGCTCCCCGACCACCGCAAGGTCCAATGAGCAGTTCTTC. Translating gives CASSSPTTARSNEQFF.

The table lists this clone with a few counts. One end of the junction fails to match germline, which may point to a read error. The chain carries TRBV7-7 and TRBJ2-5, with 7 bases identical to TRBD2. Germline CDR1 SSHAT, CDR2 FNYEAQ (reference sequence). The CDR3 consists of 15 residues. In nucleotides, the CDR3 is TGTGCTAGCAGCTTAGAGACTAGCAAGGTGGAGACCCAGTACTTC. Its protein is CASSLETSKVETQYF.

The rearrangement joins TRBV9 to TRBJ2-7, with 8 bases fitting TRBD1. Germline lookup yields CDR1 SGDLS and CDR2 YYNGEE. This CDR3 is built from 17 residues. Unmatched junction bases numbered 15, after V lost 4 bases and J lost 3 bases. CDR3 bases: TGTGCCAGCAGCAGAGGGCCCGGACAGGGAGGAAACTACGAGCAGTACTTC. Amino acids: CASSRGPGQGGNYEQYF.

The V and J genes are TRBV19 and TRBJ2-2, with D tentatively TRBD2 (5 bases). V was clipped by 6 bases and J by 6 bases, with 14 bases between them. CDR1 LNHDA and CDR2 SQIVND come from the germline V gene (reference sequence). The CDR3 length is 14 residues. The chain's CDR3 is CASRREAVPGELFF. Written as DNA, the CDR3 is TGTGCCAGTAGACGGGAAGCGGTTCCCGGGGAGCTGTTTTTT.

This clone was detected only once. The gene calls are TRBV2 and TRBJ1-5; 8 bases agree with TRBD1. This CDR3 is built from 16 residues. V shed 3 bases, J shed 5 bases, and the junction held 9 bases outside the gene matches. The germline CDR1 and CDR2 sequences are SNHLY and FYNNEI. CDR3 nucleotide sequence: TGTGCCAGCAGTGACTTGGCAGGGGGCATAGATCAGCCCCAGCATTTT. Amino acids: CASSDLAGGIDQPQHF.

J is TRBJ1-4 and V is TRBV7-9; D unclear. Germline assignment: CDR1 SEHNR and CDR2 FQNEAQ (reference sequence). V gave up 7 bases and J gave up 3 bases, with 18 bases separating them. This CDR3 is built from 16 residues. CDR3 amino acids: CASTDSMVGANEKLFF. The CDR3 bases are TGTGCCAGCACCGACTCCATGGTTGGGGCTAATGAAAAACTGTTTTTT.

This chain uses TRBV5-1 with TRBJ1-1, with unresolved D. Germline V lookup: CDR1 SGHRS, CDR2 YFSETQ. The CDR3 contains 13 residues. Trimming left V 3 bases short and J 3 bases short, with 9 bases between. CDR3 residues: CASSSLKDTEAFF. The CDR3 DNA is TGCGCCAGCAGCTCGTTGAAGGACACTGAAGCTTTCTTT.

The V gene is TRBV5-4, the J gene TRBJ2-3; 10 positions agree with TRBD2. Germline CDR1 is SGHNT and CDR2 is YYREEE (reference sequence). CDR3 length: 19 residues. Trimming removed 4 bases from V and 0 bases from J; junction bases left unmatched: 14. In DNA form, the CDR3 reads TGTGCCAGCAGCCCTCCCGGTAGCGGGAGGTATACTAGCACAGATACGCAGTATTTT. Its protein product is CASSPPGSGRYTSTDTQYF.